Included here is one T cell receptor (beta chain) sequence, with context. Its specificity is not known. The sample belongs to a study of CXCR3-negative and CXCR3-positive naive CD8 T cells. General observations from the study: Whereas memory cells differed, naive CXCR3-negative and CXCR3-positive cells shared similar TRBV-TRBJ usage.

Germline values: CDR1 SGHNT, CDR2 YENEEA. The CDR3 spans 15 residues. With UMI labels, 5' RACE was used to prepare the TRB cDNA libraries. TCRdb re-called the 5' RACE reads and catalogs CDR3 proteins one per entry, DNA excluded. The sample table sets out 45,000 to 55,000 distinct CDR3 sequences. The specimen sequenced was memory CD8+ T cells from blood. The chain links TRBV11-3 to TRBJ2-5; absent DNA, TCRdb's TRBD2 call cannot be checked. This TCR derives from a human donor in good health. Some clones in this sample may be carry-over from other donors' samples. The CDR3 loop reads CASSLGASGQETQYF.